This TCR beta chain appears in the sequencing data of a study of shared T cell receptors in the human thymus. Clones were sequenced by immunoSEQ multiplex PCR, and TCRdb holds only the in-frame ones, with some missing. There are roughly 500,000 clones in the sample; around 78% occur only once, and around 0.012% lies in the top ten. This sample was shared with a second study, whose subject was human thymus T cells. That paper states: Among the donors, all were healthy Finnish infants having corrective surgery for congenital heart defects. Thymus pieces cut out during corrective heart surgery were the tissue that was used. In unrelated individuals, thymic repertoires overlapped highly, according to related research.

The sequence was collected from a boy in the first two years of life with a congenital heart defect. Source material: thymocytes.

CDR3: CASSVAPRTSRYEQYF. In DNA, the CDR3 is TGTGCCAGCAGCGTAGCCCCCCGGACTAGCAGATACGAGCAGTACTTC. The chain carries TRBV9 and TRBJ2-7; 8 nucleotides line up with TRBD2. Trimming cost V 0 bases and J 4 bases; bases outside gene matches: 9. The CDR3 length is 16 residues. Germline assignment: CDR1 SGDLS and CDR2 YYNGEE.